One sample yielded the 16 T cell receptor beta chains listed below, sequenced in a study of T cell changes during pregnancy in multiple sclerosis. Profiling relied on immunoSEQ multiplex PCR, and the TCRdb table lists in-frame clones only, not all of them. The table shows 45,000 to 55,000 clones, with about 91% occurring only once. The sequencing used peripheral blood, collected after pregnancy. The origin of the receptors is a female donor with multiple sclerosis, enrolled in a pregnancy study.

The V call is TRBV5-1, the J call TRBJ2-2; a possible D gene is TRBD2 (5 bases). The CDR3 is 15 residues long. V shed 0 bases and J shed 3 bases, with 9 bases lying between them. Per germline, CDR1 SGHRS and CDR2 YFSETQ. This CDR3 is CASSLATGYTGELFF. CDR3 nucleotide sequence: TGCGCCAGCAGCTTGGCCACGGGGTACACCGGGGAGCTGTTTTTT.

This chain connects TRBV5-5 to TRBJ2-7; 9 bases are shared with TRBD1. With 1 base clipped from V and 2 bases from J, the junction kept 4 bases outside the gene matches. This CDR3 is built from 15 residues. Per the germline V gene, CDR1 is SGHKS and CDR2 is YYEKEE (reference sequence). In DNA, the CDR3 is TGTGCCAGCAGCTTGCTGACAGGGGGGCCCTACGAGCAGTACTTC. This gives the protein CASSLLTGGPYEQYF.

The sample holds a few counts of this clone. The chain employs TRBV7-9 and TRBJ1-2; TRBD1 agrees at 7 bases. Germline assignment: CDR1 SEHNR and CDR2 FQNEAQ (reference sequence). The V gene end was trimmed by 5 bases and the J gene end by 8 bases; junction bases not matched to a gene: 11. This CDR3 region has 14 residues. Written as DNA, the CDR3 is TGTGCCAGCAGCCACAACCAGGGGGGAAGCGGCTACACCTTC. It encodes CASSHNQGGSGYTF.

This chain links TRBV7-2 with TRBJ1-5; D unresolved. Germline CDR1 SGHTA, CDR2 FQGNSA. V lost 5 bases and J lost 5, with 7 bases in between. The CDR3 covers 12 residues. CDR3 DNA: TGTGCCAGCAGCCTCCCAGATCAGCCCCAGCATTTT. The encoded protein is CASSLPDQPQHF. Based on the CDR3 plus reference TRBV7-2 and TRBJ1-5, the full variable domain is GAGVSQSPSNKVTEKGKDVELRCDPISGHTALYWYRQSLGQGLEFLIYFQGNSAPDKSGLPSDRFSAERTGGSVSTLTIQRTQQEDSAVYLCASSLPDQPQHFGDGTRLSIL.

In DNA form, the CDR3 reads TGTGCCAGCAGCCCGCAGTGGAACACTGAAGCTTTCTTT. Encoded protein: CASSPQWNTEAFF. V usage is TRBV9 and J usage is TRBJ1-1, with unresolved D. Germline CDR1 and CDR2: SGDLS and YYNGEE. The V end lost 4 bases, the J end lost 1 base, and 8 bases lay between the germline ends. The CDR3 spans 13 residues.

The chain employs TRBV4-3 and TRBJ1-2, with 7 nucleotides matching TRBD1. CDR3 size: 14 residues. Per germline, CDR1 LGHNA and CDR2 YSLEER. With V trimmed by 0 bases and J by 5 bases, 3 bases remained unmatched. The DNA for the CDR3 is TGCGCCAGCAGCCAAGAATCGGGACAGTATGGCTACACCTTC. Its protein is CASSQESGQYGYTF.

The V and J genes are TRBV7-9 and TRBJ1-2, with D hard to call. Germline lookup yields CDR1 SEHNR and CDR2 FQNEAQ (reference sequence). The V gene lost 1 base and the J gene lost 1 base, with 16 bases spanning the gap. This CDR3 region has 17 residues. The chain's CDR3 is CASSLGGADHYNYGYTF. The CDR3 nucleotides read TGTGCCAGCAGCTTAGGGGGAGCGGACCATTATAACTATGGCTACACCTTC.

V and J are TRBV18 and TRBJ1-1; D perhaps matches TRBD1 (6 bases). Germline V gene data show CDR1 as KGHSH and CDR2 as LQKENI. CDR3 length: 14 amino acids. Trimming cost V 1 base and J 1 base, with 7 bases left between them. This CDR3 is CASSPRGQNTEAFF. CDR3 in DNA: TGTGCCAGCTCACCACGGGGACAGAACACTGAAGCTTTCTTT. Filled out from reference TRBV18 and TRBJ1-1, the complete variable domain reads NAGVMQNPRHLVRRRGQEARLRCSPMKGHSHVYWYRQLPEEGLKFMVYLQKENIIDESGMPKERFSAEFPKEGPSILRIQQVVRGDSAAYFCASSPRGQNTEAFFGQGTRLTVV.

The chain recombines TRBV11-1 with TRBJ1-1; D call uncertain. V was shortened by 4 bases and J by 4 bases, with 13 bases between the two germline ends. From germline, CDR1 is SGHAT and CDR2 FQDESV (reference sequence). The CDR3 loop spans 14 amino acids. In DNA, the CDR3 is TGTGCCAGCAGCTCAGAGGCTTCGGGCACTGAAGCTTTCTTT. Translating gives CASSSEASGTEAFF.

The genes are TRBV18 and TRBJ1-1, with D perhaps matching TRBD1 (6 bases). The CDR3 is 16 amino acids. Deletions cut 4 bases from V and 2 bases from J, with 17 bases between. CDR1 and CDR2 from the germline V gene are KGHSH and LQKENI. The chain's CDR3 is CASSRRSQGNNTEAFF. CDR3 bases: TGTGCCAGCTCACGAAGGTCACAGGGAAATAACACTGAAGCTTTCTTT.

J is TRBJ2-1 and V is TRBV2; the match to TRBD2 covers 9 bases. CDR1 SNHLY and CDR2 FYNNEI come from the germline V gene. The V gene end was trimmed by 8 bases and the J gene end by 6 bases; junction bases not matched to a gene: 17. CDR3 length: 17 amino acids. This chain's CDR3 is CASAYEAGGRGGNEQFF. Here the CDR3 DNA reads TGTGCCAGCGCCTACGAAGCGGGGGGCCGTGGGGGCAATGAGCAGTTCTTC.

V and J are TRBV30 and TRBJ1-2, with 7 bases aligning to TRBD1. Germline loops: CDR1 GTSNPN, CDR2 SVGIG (reference sequence). This CDR3 region has 14 residues. The J segment lost 6 bases and the V segment lost 5 bases, leaving 12 bases of the junction unmatched. CDR3 amino acids: CAWRRVGGGDGYTF. DNA for the CDR3: TGTGCCTGGCGGAGGGTAGGGGGCGGAGATGGCTACACCTTC.

The table lists this clone with a count of one. V usage is TRBV5-6 and J usage is TRBJ1-2; D gene unclear. Germline V gene data show CDR1 as SGHDT and CDR2 as YYEEEE. The CDR3 has 15 amino acids. V was trimmed by 1 base and J by 4 bases, leaving 14 bases between them. The CDR3 protein is CASSLSGALFYGYTF. CDR3 DNA: TGTGCCAGCAGCTTGAGCGGAGCACTCTTCTATGGCTACACCTTC. Combining the CDR3 with reference TRBV5-6 and TRBJ1-2 gives the whole variable domain DAGVTQSPTHLIKTRGQQVTLRCSPKSGHDTVSWYQQALGQGPQFIFQYYEEEERQRGNFPDRFSGHQFPNYSSELNVNALLLGDSALYLCASSLSGALFYGYTFGSGTRLTVV.

The V and J genes are TRBV5-1 and TRBJ1-3; no definite D call. V was trimmed by 4 bases and J by 4 bases, leaving 15 bases between them. Germline CDR1 is SGHRS and CDR2 is YFSETQ. The CDR3 extends over 15 amino acids. The CDR3 loop is CASSPQVLWGNTIYF. In DNA form, the CDR3 reads TGCGCCAGCAGCCCCCAGGTCCTCTGGGGAAACACCATATATTTT.

This sequence joins TRBV6-5 and TRBJ1-2; the D is unclear. The CDR3 consists of 14 residues. The V end was cut by 5 bases, the J end by 0 bases, with 10 bases between. CDR1 is MNHEY, CDR2 SVGAGI, per germline. CDR3 coding DNA: TGTGCCAGCAGTCACAGAGAGTCTAACTATGGCTACACCTTC. This encodes CASSHRESNYGYTF.

This clone was seen a few times. This sequence joins TRBV13 and TRBJ1-1; D remains unclear. Germline values: CDR1 PRHDT, CDR2 FYEKMQ (reference sequence). V lost 2 bases and J lost 1, with 14 bases in between. The CDR3 length is 16 residues. CDR3 bases: TGTGCCAGCAGCTTACGCCCCTTGAAGCAGAACACTGAAGCTTTCTTT. Amino acid sequence: CASSLRPLKQNTEAFF.